This paragraph reports one T cell receptor (beta chain). Its antigen is unidentified. This entry comes from a study of shared clonotypes between healthy human individuals. Across the whole study: Those who served as donors were a couple of women and a few men between the ages of 18 and 49.

Only Caucasian adults living in Nashville, Tennessee served as donors. Method: immunoSEQ multiplex PCR; TCRdb's copy keeps in-frame clones and lacks some. The data show around 370,000 clones, about 96% seen once. Notes on the study in general: Non-shared clonotypes had lower generation probabilities than clonotypes shared by all four sorted-subset donors. In general, naive subsets displayed greater estimated richness than memory subsets did.

Specimen: memory CD8+ T cells sorted from blood. Subset described: CD45RO+ cells pooled with CCR7-negative TemRA cells. The sequence came from a man aged 25 to 40 in good health.

This chain's CDR3 is CASSAGQGAYEQYF. CDR3 sequence (DNA): TGTGCCAGCAGTGCGGGACAGGGGGCCTACGAGCAGTACTTC. This sequence joins TRBV6-1 and TRBJ2-7; TRBD1 matches at 11 bases. The CDR3 consists of 14 residues. V lost 4 bases, J lost 2 bases, and 1 base stayed unmatched. CDR1 is MNHNS, CDR2 SASEGT, per germline.